This T cell receptor (beta chain) was recovered during a study of cytomegalovirus exposure and HLA in healthy donors. Background on the study: Earlier sequencing of approximately 200 million T cells yielded around 120 million unique TCR beta sequences. Study outcomes and limitations: A later analysis associated some 16,000 TCR beta sequences with HLA alleles at a 0.05 false discovery rate.

Nominal health characterized the donors when sampled, though unrecorded immune exposures were likely. As concerns this clone: The antigen is not known.

Vbeta (60) and Jbeta (13) primers were used in the PCR. Here immunoSEQ multiplex PCR was the method, and the copy in TCRdb shows in-frame clones only, minus some. The table lists approximately 80,000 clones, 74% of them singletons. The sequence derives from a man aged 30-40 years in good health and CMV-seropositive. Sequenced: PBMCs.

The CDR3 bases are TGTGCCAGCAGCTTAGGACCGGGGGAGCAGTTCTTC. Encoded protein: CASSLGPGEQFF. V and J are TRBV11-2 and TRBJ2-1, with D perhaps TRBD2 (5 bases). Germline V gives CDR1 SGHAT, CDR2 FQNNGV. Trimming shortened V by 1 base and J by 10 bases, and 8 bases separated the two germline ends. The CDR3 spans 12 residues.